This TCR beta chain was sequenced during a study of early stage breast cancer tumors (dated by TCRdb to about 2017). Background on the whole study: Of the approximately 15 invasive breast tumors, approximately 11 were found to be estrogen receptor-positive, progesterone receptor-positive and HER2-negative. About 65% of the 12 ER+/PR+/HER2- tumors were invasive ductal carcinomas, while the other four were invasive lobular carcinomas. On average, each sample got about 9.3-fold read coverage. Across all samples, 2.5 million to 3 million templates representing approximately 1 million unique clonotypes were detected. General study outcomes and caveats: Repertoires from blood resembled normal breast more closely than tumor, and using blood as a reference for each tissue separated tumor from normal in about 85% of the 16 patients. Enriched TCRB sequences shared across patients were found to be mostly commonly generated sequences that were unlikely to play an important role in the tumor microenvironment. Analysis by tumor subtype was prevented by the small cohort size. Compared with adjacent normal breast tissue, tumors had roughly 2.5-fold higher T cell density and higher clonality. Chain pairing and functional markers such as CD4, CD8 and FOXP3 were not captured by bulk genomic DNA sequencing of unsorted cells.

The CDR3 starts with the cysteine, ends with the phenylalanine, and has 14 residues. CDR3 DNA is the only sequence kept; it has 42 bases, read in frame from the first base. CDR1 and CDR2 are drawn from the germline V gene: MNHEY, SVGAGI. V sheds 2 bases and J sheds 14 bases, leaving 21 bases between their ends. Worth noting for this clone: This clone's antigen is unknown. Base-call qualities are not available, and no considerably larger clone is one nucleotide away.

Each sample was amplified as two independent genomic DNA replicates: approximately 0.5 ug for blood and roughly 1.5 ug for tumor or normal breast. Following the manufacturer's instructions, the ImmunoSeq Intro kit was used to carry out TCRB sequencing on genomic DNA. Multiplex PCR ran about 29 cycles with proprietary primers and spike-in control sequences for absolute quantification. Single-end 150-bp reads were used to sequence an 87-bp fragment spanning the CDR3 plus the flanking V and J genes. Seven samples, with two replicates for each sample, were multiplexed per lane of an Illumina MiSeq using version 3.0 chemistry. The study's own analysis went as follows. Raw data were processed by the vendor's proprietary pipeline, with both replicates merged into one result per sample. A clonotype was defined as productive rearrangements that share the same V-gene family, CDR3 amino acid sequence and J-gene segment. Clonality was computed as 1 minus the normalized Shannon entropy (Pielou evenness) of TCRB abundances. To estimate T cell density, the total number of templates was divided by the input cell count, which was inferred from how much DNA went in. Recon with default parameters was used to estimate total repertoire diversity and clonality. A clonotype was considered tumor-enriched if its abundance in tumor exceeded 0.1% and was at least 32-fold higher than its abundance in normal breast. What TCRdb holds here is the immuneACCESS table cut down to in-frame rearrangements. Part of the clones is not present; checked against another copy, under half of the missing clones reflect an unresolved V gene, and the others are unexplained. V and J calls and clone size are copied from that table; D and trimming were computed from the DNA. This sample holds 50,000 to 65,000 clones; 65% to 80% were observed only once. The ten largest account for about 3.4% of the sample.

The study profiled bulk TCR beta-chain repertoires in matched peripheral blood, tumor and adjacent normal breast tissue taken from about 15 patients with early-stage breast cancer. Before surgery, roughly 5-10 mL of whole blood was collected in EDTA tubes and processed within 2 hours. Ficoll-Paque centrifugation in SepMate-50 tubes was used to isolate peripheral blood mononuclear cells. For storage in liquid nitrogen, PBMCs were cryopreserved as aliquots of roughly 2 to 4 million cells in around 90% FBS with 10% DMSO. The Qiagen AllPrep DNA/RNA Mini kit was used for genomic DNA extraction. The sequencing input was blood. The receptor chain draws on TRBV6-5 and TRBJ1-1; the D gene lacks a confident call. The source is a person aged 30-39 years with breast cancer. The CDR3 reads CASSYQVNVKYAFF. The nucleotide sequence reads as follows: TGTGCCAGCAGTTACCAGGTTAACGTTAAGTATGCCTTCTTT.